What follows are 10 T cell receptor beta chains derived from one specimen sequenced in a study of blood T cell repertoires in COVID-19. Repertoires were generated with immunoSEQ multiplex PCR, while TCRdb's copy carries only in-frame clones and drops some. The sample holds 110,000 or so clones, 81% seen once. The sequenced material came from peripheral blood. All receptors come from a woman aged 70-85 years with acute or convalescent COVID-19.

The chain employs TRBV6-1 and TRBJ1-3; a possible D gene is TRBD1 (5 bases). Trimming pared 0 bases from V and 4 bases from J, leaving 13 bases between. The germline CDR1 and CDR2 sequences are MNHNS and SASEGT. The CDR3 spans 16 residues. CDR3 DNA sequence: TGTGCCAGCAGTGAAGCGCTTCCAGGGTCGGGAAACACCATATATTTT. Residues: CASSEALPGSGNTIYF.

The chain joins TRBV5-8 to TRBJ1-2; D gene uncertain. Germline V CDR1 and CDR2: SGHTS, YDEGEE. Trimming stripped 1 base from V and 0 bases from J, with 13 bases between. The CDR3 sequence is 16 residues long. In nucleotides, the CDR3 is TGTGCCAGCAGCTTGATGCGTTACCCTGCTAACTATGGCTACACCTTC. This codes for CASSLMRYPANYGYTF.

This clone has more than one count but fewer than ten. The rearrangement uses TRBV6-4 and TRBJ1-2, with a weak D call TRBD1 (5 bases). The CDR3 is 15 amino acids. V lost 5 bases, J lost 2 bases, and 15 bases lay in between. Germline CDR1 is MRHNA and CDR2 is SNTAGT. CDR3 in amino acids: CASSPQGNQNYGYTF. The CDR3 region has the DNA TGTGCCAGCAGTCCCCAGGGTAACCAGAACTATGGCTACACCTTC.

J is TRBJ2-4 and V is TRBV15; 8 nucleotides line up with TRBD2. Germline V gene sequence: CDR1 LNHNV, CDR2 YYDKDF (reference sequence). CDR3 length equals 13 residues. After removal of 3 bases from V and 6 bases from J, the junction contained 1 base not matched to a gene. The CDR3 region has the DNA TGTGCCACCAGCAGGACTAGCGTAAACATTCAGTACTTC. It codes for CATSRTSVNIQYF.

This sequence joins TRBV9 and TRBJ1-2, with 8 bases fitting TRBD1. Trimming cost V 3 bases and J 4 bases; bases outside gene matches: 2. The CDR3 spans 13 residues. In germline, CDR1 is SGDLS, CDR2 YYNGEE. CDR3 coding DNA: TGTGCCAGCAGCGCAGGGGGCAGCTATGGCTACACCTTC. The encoded protein is CASSAGGSYGYTF.

The V gene is TRBV3-1 (or the pseudogene TRBV3-2), the J gene TRBJ1-2; no clear D gene. The CDR3 runs to 13 residues. CDR1 LGHDT and CDR2 YNNKEL come from the germline V gene (reference sequence). V lost 2 bases and J 3 bases, leaving 7 bases between the germline ends. The CDR3 DNA sequence: TGTGCCAGCAGCCAAACCCGGGACTATGGCTACACCTTC. It translates to CASSQTRDYGYTF.

The rearrangement joins TRBV7-2 to TRBJ1-4; D is perhaps TRBD1 (6 bases). Trimming took off 3 bases at V and 6 bases at J, with 14 bases between the two ends. This CDR3 comprises 15 residues. CDR1 SGHTA and CDR2 FQGNSA come from the germline V gene. CDR3 residues: CASSLGGRGHEKLFF. In DNA, the CDR3 is TGTGCCAGCAGCTTGGGGGGGCGGGGCCATGAAAAACTGTTTTTT.

The chain employs TRBV4-3 and TRBJ1-5; no clear D. CDR3 length: 14 amino acids. V was shortened by 1 base and J by 0 bases, with 4 bases between the two germline ends. Germline loops: CDR1 LGHNA, CDR2 YSLEER. The CDR3 nucleotides read TGCGCCAGCAGCCAAGTAATTAGCAATCAGCCCCAGCATTTT. Protein: CASSQVISNQPQHF.

The J gene is TRBJ2-1, the V gene TRBV5-1; maybe TRBD1 (6 bases). This CDR3 is built from 15 residues. The germline CDR1 and CDR2 sequences are SGHRS and YFSETQ. The V gene lost 0 bases and the J gene lost 4 bases, with 11 bases spanning the gap. CDR3 DNA: TGCGCCAGCAGCTTGGGGCAGGGGCGTTACAATGAGCAGTTCTTC. This gives the protein CASSLGQGRYNEQFF.

The chain couples TRBV5-6 to TRBJ2-5; D remains unclear. The CDR3 extends over 14 amino acids. Looked up from germline, CDR1 is SGHDT and CDR2 is YYEEEE. Trimming pared 4 bases from V and 0 bases from J, leaving 10 bases between. CDR3 loop: CASSTGWDQETQYF. In DNA, the CDR3 is TGTGCCAGCAGCACCGGGTGGGACCAAGAGACCCAGTACTTC.